This T cell receptor beta chain came from a study of blood T cell repertoires in COVID-19 (dated by TCRdb to about 2020). Some background on the complete study: Samples covering the acute and convalescent phases of COVID-19 were provided by collaborators in the United States, Italy and Spain. The material from the prospective study consisted of cDNA or gDNA derived from T cells, B-cell-depleted T cells, or PBMCs. Samples came from the ongoing ImmuneRACE study (first 160 participants) plus 1,254 subjects from 6 global collaborators. The repertoires were made available in a free public database intended to serve as a resource for research on the immune response to SARS-CoV-2. Where available, HLA class I and class II types were taken from metadata supplied by the sample provider and were not determined by assay-based typing. Sample metadata almost always included a de-identified subject ID, COVID-19 status, age in years and sex. Deeply sampled blood TCRbeta repertoires from subjects exposed to, actively infected with, or recovered from COVID-19 were included in the dataset. What the research found in general, with its limitations: The amount of clinical and demographic metadata varied by source and participant and was provided uncurated.

The germline V gene yields MDHEN for CDR1 and SYDVKM for CDR2. The CDR3, from cysteine to phenylalanine, totals 14 residues. CDR3 DNA is the only sequence kept; it has 42 bases, read in frame from the first base. At the junction V is shortened by 5 bases and J by 5 bases, with 15 bases in between. The collaborating institutions used their own protocols to collect whole blood in K2EDTA tubes. Collaborator samples were shipped for TCRbeta analysis as frozen whole blood, isolated PBMCs, or DNA extracted from either sample type. The immunoSEQ Assay, a bias-controlled multiplex PCR, was used to amplify TCRbeta CDR3 regions from genomic DNA. As for the original processing: The number of nucleated cells in each sample was estimated by amplification of reference gene primers within the assay. Sequence reads were collapsed and filtered to measure the absolute abundance of every unique TCRbeta CDR3 rearrangement. For each sample, productive Simpson clonality was calculated as the square root of Simpson's diversity index across productive rearrangements. Drawn from immuneACCESS, this table holds only the in-frame rearrangements with V and J called that TCRdb kept. Clones are partly lost; checked studies trace under half to an unresolved V gene and leave the rest unexplained. V, J and clone size reflect that table, while D and trimming were determined from the DNA. This sample holds approximately 88,000 clones; 85% were observed only once. More than 12% of the sample is held by the ten biggest clonotypes.

For this clone: Its antigen is still unknown. Within one base of it there is no much larger clone, and no base qualities were kept.

Specimen: peripheral blood. This receptor chain uses TRBV28 and TRBJ1-1; the D segment could be TRBD1, given 6 matching bases. This clonotype was sampled from a woman aged 70-85 years with acute or convalescent COVID-19. Here the CDR3 is given as CASSPSGDITEAFF. The DNA sequence is as follows: TGTGCCAGCAGTCCCTCAGGGGATATTACTGAAGCTTTCTTT.